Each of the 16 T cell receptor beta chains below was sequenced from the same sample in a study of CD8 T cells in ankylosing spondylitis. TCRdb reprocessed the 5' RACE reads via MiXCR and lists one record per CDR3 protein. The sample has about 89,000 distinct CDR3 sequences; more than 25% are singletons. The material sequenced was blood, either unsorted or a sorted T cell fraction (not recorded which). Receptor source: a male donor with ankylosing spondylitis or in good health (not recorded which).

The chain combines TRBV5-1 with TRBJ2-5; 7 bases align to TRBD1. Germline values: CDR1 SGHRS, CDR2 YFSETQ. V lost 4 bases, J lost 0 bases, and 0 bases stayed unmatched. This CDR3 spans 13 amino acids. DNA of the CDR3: TGCGCCAGCAGCGGGACAGACCAAGAGACCCAGTACTTC. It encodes CASSGTDQETQYF. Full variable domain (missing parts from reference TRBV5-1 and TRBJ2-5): KAGVTQTPRYLIKTRGQQVTLSCSPISGHRSVSWYQQTPGQGLQFLFEYFSETQRNKGNFPGRFSGRQFSNSRSEMNVSTLELGDSALYLCASSGTDQETQYFGPGTRLLVL.

DNA for the CDR3: TGTGCCAGCAGCTTAACGGCGGGAGGGAACACCGGGGAGCTGTTTTTT. Translating gives CASSLTAGGNTGELFF. This rearrangement joins TRBV7-3 to TRBJ2-2, with 8 bases lining up with TRBD2. The V segment lost 0 bases and the J segment 1 base; nucleotides outside the gene matches: 1. The length of the CDR3 is 16 residues. Germline lookup yields CDR1 SGHTA and CDR2 FQGTGA. Full variable domain (outside the CDR3, taken from reference TRBV7-3 and TRBJ2-2): GAGVSQTPSNKVTEKGKYVELRCDPISGHTALYWYRQSLGQGPEFLIYFQGTGAADDSGLPNDRFFAVRPEGSVSTLKIQRTERGDSAVYLCASSLTAGGNTGELFFGEGSRLTVL.

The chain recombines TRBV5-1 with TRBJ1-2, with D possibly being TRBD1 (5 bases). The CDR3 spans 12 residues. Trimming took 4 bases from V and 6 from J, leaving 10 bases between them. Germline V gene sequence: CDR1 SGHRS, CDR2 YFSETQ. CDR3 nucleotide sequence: TGCGCCAGCAGCGAGACGACAGATGGCTACACCTTC. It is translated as CASSETTDGYTF.

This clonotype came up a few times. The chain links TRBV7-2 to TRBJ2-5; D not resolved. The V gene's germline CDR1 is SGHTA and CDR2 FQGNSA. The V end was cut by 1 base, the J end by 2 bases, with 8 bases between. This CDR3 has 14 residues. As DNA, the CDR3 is TGTGCCAGCAGCTTAGATTGGTCTCAAGAGACCCAGTACTTC. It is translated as CASSLDWSQETQYF.

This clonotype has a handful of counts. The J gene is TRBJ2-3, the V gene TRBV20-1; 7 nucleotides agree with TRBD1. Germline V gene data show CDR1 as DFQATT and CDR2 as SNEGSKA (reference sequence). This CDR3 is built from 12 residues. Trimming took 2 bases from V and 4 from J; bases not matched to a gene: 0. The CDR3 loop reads CSARQGADTQYF. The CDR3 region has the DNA TGCAGTGCTAGACAGGGGGCAGATACGCAGTATTTT.

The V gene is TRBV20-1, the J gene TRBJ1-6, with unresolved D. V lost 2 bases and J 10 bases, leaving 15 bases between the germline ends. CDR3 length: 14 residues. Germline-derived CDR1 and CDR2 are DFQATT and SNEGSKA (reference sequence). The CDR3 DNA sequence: TGCAGTGCTAGACAAAGTATGGGTCAATCACCCCTCCACTTT. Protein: CSARQSMGQSPLHF.

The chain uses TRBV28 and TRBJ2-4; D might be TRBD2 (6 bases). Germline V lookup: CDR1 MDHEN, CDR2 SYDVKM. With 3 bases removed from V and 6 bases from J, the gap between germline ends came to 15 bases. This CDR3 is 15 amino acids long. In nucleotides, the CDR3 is TGTGCCAGCAGTTTGTTTGGCGGTAGCGGAAACATTCAGTACTTC. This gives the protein CASSLFGGSGNIQYF.

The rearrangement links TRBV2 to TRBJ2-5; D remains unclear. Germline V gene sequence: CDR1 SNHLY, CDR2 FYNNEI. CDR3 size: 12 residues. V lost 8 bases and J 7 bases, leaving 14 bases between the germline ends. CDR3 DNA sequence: TGTGCCAGCGAACTCATTAGTGGGACCCAGTACTTC. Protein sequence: CASELISGTQYF.

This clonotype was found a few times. The chain's CDR3 is CSARDSGTGEAFF. The DNA for the CDR3 is TGCAGTGCTAGAGATTCCGGGACAGGGGAAGCTTTCTTT. The chain links TRBV20-1 to TRBJ1-1; 9 bases map to TRBD1. Germline-derived CDR1 and CDR2 are DFQATT and SNEGSKA (reference sequence). J lost 8 bases, V lost 0 bases, and 4 bases had no gene match. This CDR3 is built from 13 residues.

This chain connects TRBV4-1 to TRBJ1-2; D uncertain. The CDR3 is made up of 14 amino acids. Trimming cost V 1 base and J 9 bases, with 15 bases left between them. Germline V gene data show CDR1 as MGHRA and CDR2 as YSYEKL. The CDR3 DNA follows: TGCGCCAGCAGCCAAGGCCTCACCCGGGGAAGCTACACCTTC. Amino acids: CASSQGLTRGSYTF.

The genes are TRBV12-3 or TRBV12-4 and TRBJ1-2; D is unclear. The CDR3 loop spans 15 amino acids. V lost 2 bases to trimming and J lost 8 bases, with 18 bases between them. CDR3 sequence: CASSLKPQTLGGYTF. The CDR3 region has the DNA TGTGCCAGCAGTTTAAAACCCCAAACCCTGGGAGGCTACACCTTC.

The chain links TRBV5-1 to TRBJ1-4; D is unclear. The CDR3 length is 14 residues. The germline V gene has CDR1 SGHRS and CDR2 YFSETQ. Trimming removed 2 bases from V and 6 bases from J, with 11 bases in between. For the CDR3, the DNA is TGCGCCAGCAGCTTAAGAGGGCAGGATGAAAAACTGTTTTTT. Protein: CASSLRGQDEKLFF.

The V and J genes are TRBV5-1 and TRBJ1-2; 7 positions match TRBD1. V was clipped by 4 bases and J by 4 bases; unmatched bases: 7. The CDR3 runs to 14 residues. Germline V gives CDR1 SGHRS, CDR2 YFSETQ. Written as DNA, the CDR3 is TGCGCCAGCAGCGGGACGACAGGGACCTATGGCTACACCTTC. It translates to CASSGTTGTYGYTF.

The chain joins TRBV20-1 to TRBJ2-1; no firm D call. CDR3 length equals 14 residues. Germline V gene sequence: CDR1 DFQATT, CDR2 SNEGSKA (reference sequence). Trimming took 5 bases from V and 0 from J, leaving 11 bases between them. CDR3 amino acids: CSALRGGSYNEQFF. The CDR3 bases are TGCAGTGCTCTCCGTGGTGGCTCCTACAATGAGCAGTTCTTC.

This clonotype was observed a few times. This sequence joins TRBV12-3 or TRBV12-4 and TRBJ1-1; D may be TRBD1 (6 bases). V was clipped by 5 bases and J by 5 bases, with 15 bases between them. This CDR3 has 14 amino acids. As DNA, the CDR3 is TGTGCCAGCAGTGTCCAGGGGATTCGGACTGAAGCTTTCTTT. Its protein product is CASSVQGIRTEAFF.

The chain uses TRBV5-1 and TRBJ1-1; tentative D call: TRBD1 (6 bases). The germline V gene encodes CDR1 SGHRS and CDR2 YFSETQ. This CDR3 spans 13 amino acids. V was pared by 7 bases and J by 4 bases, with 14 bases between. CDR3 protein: CASGSTGTTEAFF. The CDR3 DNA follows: TGCGCCAGCGGCTCGACAGGAACCACTGAAGCTTTCTTT.